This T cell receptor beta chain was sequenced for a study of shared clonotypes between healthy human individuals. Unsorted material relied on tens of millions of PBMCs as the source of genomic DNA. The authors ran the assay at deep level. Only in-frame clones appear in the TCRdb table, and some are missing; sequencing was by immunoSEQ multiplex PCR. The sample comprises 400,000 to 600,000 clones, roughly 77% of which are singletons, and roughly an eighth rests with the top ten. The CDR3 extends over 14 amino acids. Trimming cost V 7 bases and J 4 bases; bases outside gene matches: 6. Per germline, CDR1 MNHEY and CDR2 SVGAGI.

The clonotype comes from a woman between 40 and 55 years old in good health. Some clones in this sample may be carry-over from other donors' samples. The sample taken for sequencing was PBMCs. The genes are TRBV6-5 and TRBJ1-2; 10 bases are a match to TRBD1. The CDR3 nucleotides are TGTGCCAGCATGGCGGGACAGGGGTCCTATGGCTACACCTTC. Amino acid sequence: CASMAGQGSYGYTF.